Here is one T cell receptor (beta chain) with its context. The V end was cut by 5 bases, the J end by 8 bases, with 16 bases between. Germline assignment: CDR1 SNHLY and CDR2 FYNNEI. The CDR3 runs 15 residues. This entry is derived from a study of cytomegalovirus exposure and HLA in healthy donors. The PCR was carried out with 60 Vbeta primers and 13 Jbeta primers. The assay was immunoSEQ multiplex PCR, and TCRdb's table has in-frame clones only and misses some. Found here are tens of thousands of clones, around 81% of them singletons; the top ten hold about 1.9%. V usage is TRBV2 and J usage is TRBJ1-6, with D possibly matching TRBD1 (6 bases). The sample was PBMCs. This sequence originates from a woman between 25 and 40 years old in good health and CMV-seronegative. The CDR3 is CASSPPGTPYSPLHF. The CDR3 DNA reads TGTGCCAGCAGTCCACCGGGGACACCATATTCACCCCTCCACTTT.